A selection of T cell receptor beta chains follows, all from one sample in a study of PD-L1 blockade in urothelial cancer. The assay was immunoSEQ multiplex PCR, and TCRdb's table has in-frame clones only and misses some. The sample yields fewer than 90,000 clones, less than 95% seen once. The sequenced sample was PBMCs, obtained around atezolizumab (anti-PD-L1) treatment. These receptors were taken from an elderly woman with urothelial cancer. Both conserved end residues are part of each CDR3. A D gene is named only where the DNA matches it firmly. Expanded clones are given a class, and other clones once, few, many or no size at all.

j_gene | v_gene | d_gene | abundance | CDR3nt | CDR3aa
TRBJ1-1 | TRBV19 | TRBD1 | - | TGTGCCAGTAGTATAGTCGGGGACAGCACTGAAGCTTTCTTT | CASSIVGDSTEAFF
TRBJ2-7 | TRBV30 | TRBD1 | once | TGTGCCTGGAGTGTAAGGGACAGGGTCTCCTACGAGCAGTACTTC | CAWSVRDRVSYEQYF
TRBJ2-2 | TRBV30 | TRBD2 | - | TGTGCCTCGCATCCAGGGACTAGGACCGGGGAGCTGTTTTTT | CASHPGTRTGELFF
TRBJ2-7 | TRBV11-2 | - | once | TGTGCCAGCAGCGAACGGCGGGCCTCCTCCTACGAGCAGTACTTC | CASSERRASSYEQYF
TRBJ1-2 | TRBV5-1 | - | - | TGCGCCAGCAGCCCAGACACACAACCTGGCTACACCTTC | CASSPDTQPGYTF
TRBJ2-3 | TRBV5-1 | - | - | TGCGCCAGCAGCGTCGGGAGAGGGGCAGATACGCAGTATTTT | CASSVGRGADTQYF
TRBJ2-7 | TRBV15 | - | - | TGTGCCACCAGCAGAGATTTCTTAACCTACGAGCAGTACTTC | CATSRDFLTYEQYF
TRBJ2-3 | TRBV5-5 | - | - | TGTGCCAGCAGCTCCGCCCGAACTAGCTTAGGGGCAGATACGCAGTATTTT | CASSSARTSLGADTQYF
TRBJ1-1 | TRBV18 | - | - | TGTGCCAGCTCCCCGGGAGCTGAAGCTTTCTTT | CASSPGAEAFF
TRBJ1-4 | TRBV5-4 | - | few | TGTGCCAGCAGCCAACCGGGAACGGGTGAAAAACTGTTTTTT | CASSQPGTGEKLFF
TRBJ1-2 | TRBV30 | - | once | TGTGCCTGGAGTCCCGGACGCGGGGAAGGCTACACCTTC | CAWSPGRGEGYTF
TRBJ2-1 | TRBV2 | - | - | TGTGCCAGCAGCGCCCCAGGGCTGAATTCCTACAATGAGCAGTTCTTC | CASSAPGLNSYNEQFF
TRBJ2-3 | TRBV5-1 | TRBD1 | - | TGCGCCAGCAGCCCAGGGGGCGGTAGCACAGATACGCAGTATTTT | CASSPGGGSTDTQYF
TRBJ1-5 | TRBV10-3 | - | - | TGTGCCACCGGGGGGGTCAATCAGCCCCAGCATTTT | CATGGVNQPQHF
TRBJ1-5 | TRBV2 | - | - | TGTGCCAGCAGTGAAATGGCCAGCAATCAGCCCCAGCATTTT | CASSEMASNQPQHF
TRBJ2-3 | TRBV5-1 | - | once | TGCGCCAGCACCGCGCCCTCAGATACGCAGTATTTT | CASTAPSDTQYF
TRBJ1-5 | TRBV21-1 | - | once | TGTGCCAGCAGCAAAGCTCCGCGGGGGTCAATCAATCAGCCCCAGCATTTT | CASSKAPRGSINQPQHF
TRBJ2-1 | TRBV6-1 | - | few | TGTGCCAGCATTAGAGCGGCAAGCTCCTACAATGAGCAGTTCTTC | CASIRAASSYNEQFF
TRBJ2-1 | TRBV7-3 | TRBD2 | few | TGTGCCAGCAGCTCGAGCGGGAAATCCTACAATGAGCAGTTCTTC | CASSSSGKSYNEQFF
TRBJ1-2 | TRBV27 | - | - | TGTGCCAGCAGTTTATCGCCACAGATCTATGGCTACACCTTC | CASSLSPQIYGYTF
TRBJ1-4 | TRBV11-1 | TRBD1 | - | TGTGCCAGCAGCTTTGGAGGCAGGGGGCGAGAAGGTGATGAAAAACTGTTTTTT | CASSFGGRGREGDEKLFF
TRBJ2-2 | TRBV6-1 | - | - | TGTGCCAGCAGTGAATCCCTGAACACCGGGGAGCTGTTTTTT | CASSESLNTGELFF
TRBJ2-3 | TRBV19 | - | - | TGTGCCAGTAGAAGACAGGGGGCGAAGACTAGCGGGAATACAGATACGCAGTATTTT | CASRRQGAKTSGNTDTQYF
TRBJ2-1 | TRBV6-1 | - | - | TGTGCCAGCAGTGAAGAGGGGCGCCATGAGCAGTTCTTC | CASSEEGRHEQFF
TRBJ2-4 | TRBV29-1 | - | - | TGCAGCGTTGAGGGCTTACCCGACAGAATAAACATTCAGTACTTC | CSVEGLPDRINIQYF
TRBJ2-5 | TRBV11-2 | TRBD2 | - | TGTGCCAGCAGCTTAGGGACGCGGGAGGGACCCCAAGAGACCCAGTACTTC | CASSLGTREGPQETQYF
TRBJ2-3 | TRBV5-6 | - | once | TGTGCCAGCAGCCAGCAGGGTACAGATACGCAGTATTTT | CASSQQGTDTQYF
TRBJ1-1 | TRBV28 | - | - | TGTGCCAGCAGTACTAATGAAGCTTTCTTT | CASSTNEAFF
TRBJ1-4 | TRBV5-5 | TRBD1 | - | TGTGCCAGCAGCTTCGACAGGGGACGCGAAAAACTGTTTTTT | CASSFDRGREKLFF
TRBJ1-3 | TRBV5-1 | TRBD1 | once | TGCGCCAGCAGCTTAGTACAGGGGTCCGGAAACACCATATATTTT | CASSLVQGSGNTIYF
TRBJ2-2 | TRBV19 | TRBD1 | - | TGTGCCAGTAGTATAGACCCTAGGGGGCCCGGGGAGCTGTTTTTT | CASSIDPRGPGELFF
TRBJ1-2 | TRBV27 | - | - | TGTGCCAGCAGTGGACTGGGGAAGGTGAATGGCTACACCTTC | CASSGLGKVNGYTF
TRBJ1-5 | TRBV10-3 | - | - | TGTGCCATCAGTGAGTATGGGGGCCGGGCCCAGCATTTT | CAISEYGGRAQHF
TRBJ2-2 | TRBV7-3 | - | once | TGTGCCAGCAGTCTGCTTCCCGGGGGTGGCACCGGGGAGCTGTTTTTT | CASSLLPGGGTGELFF
TRBJ2-1 | TRBV6-1 | TRBD1 | - | TGTGCCTCGGACAGGGGCGCTTACAATGAGCAGTTCTTC | CASDRGAYNEQFF
TRBJ2-1 | TRBV10-3 | - | - | TGTGCCATCAGCCTTTTGGACAGTTACAATGAGCAGTTCTTC | CAISLLDSYNEQFF
TRBJ2-1 | TRBV6-5 | TRBD2 | - | TGTGCCAGCAGTTCCCCCGGGACTAGCAGTGAGCAGTTCTTC | CASSSPGTSSEQFF
TRBJ1-2 | TRBV27 | - | few | TGTGCCAGCAGCCAATACCGACAGGTCCCCTATGGCTACACCTTC | CASSQYRQVPYGYTF
TRBJ2-7 | TRBV25-1 | - | few | TGTGCCAGCTCCTTAGAGGAGACGACCTACGAGCAGTACTTC | CASSLEETTYEQYF
TRBJ2-5 | TRBV6-1 | TRBD1 | - | TGTGCCAGCAGTGGACAGGGGGAGACCCAGTACTTC | CASSGQGETQYF
TRBJ1-2 | TRBV6-5 | TRBD1 | - | TGTGCCAGCAGTTACTCGTCAGGGGGCAAGGGCTACACCTTC | CASSYSSGGKGYTF
TRBJ1-2 | TRBV19 | TRBD1 | once | TGTGCCAGTAGCCCGGACAGGGGCGGCTACACCTTC | CASSPDRGGYTF
TRBJ2-7 | TRBV27 | TRBD2 | once | TGTGCCAGCAGTTCACAGAAAAGCGGGAACCGTTACGAGCAGTACTTC | CASSSQKSGNRYEQYF
TRBJ2-7 | TRBV9 | - | - | TGTGCCAGCAGCGTGGGTAGCCTGGGTTCCTACGAGCAGTACTTC | CASSVGSLGSYEQYF
TRBJ2-5 | TRBV6-1 | TRBD2 | - | TGTGCCAGCAGACCCACTAGCGGGAGAGAGACCCAGTACTTC | CASRPTSGRETQYF
TRBJ1-4 | TRBV18 | TRBD1 | - | TGTGCCAGCTCAGCCGGGACAGGGGTTGAAAAACTGTTTTTT | CASSAGTGVEKLFF
TRBJ1-1 | TRBV27 | - | - | TGTGCCAGCAGTTCTCATGTACTAGGTGAAGCTTTCTTT | CASSSHVLGEAFF
TRBJ1-2 | TRBV7-8 | - | - | TGTGCCAGCAGCGCTGGACAGCTATATGGCTACACCTTC | CASSAGQLYGYTF
TRBJ1-1 | TRBV7-7 | TRBD1 | - | TGTGCCAGCAGCCAACAGGGGGCTGGAACTGAAGCTTTCTTT | CASSQQGAGTEAFF
TRBJ1-2 | TRBV19 | TRBD1 | - | TGTGCCAGTAGAGAACGGGACAGGGGGGACTATGGCTACACCTTC | CASRERDRGDYGYTF
TRBJ1-3 | TRBV18 | TRBD1 | - | TGTGCCAGCTCACCACGGCAGGGGGAAGGAAACACCATATATTTT | CASSPRQGEGNTIYF
TRBJ1-2 | TRBV5-6 | - | - | TGTGCCAGCAGCTTGCCTTCCTATGGCTACACCTTC | CASSLPSYGYTF
TRBJ2-1 | TRBV27 | TRBD2 | - | TGTGCCAGCAGAAACGCGGGAGGCTCCTACAATGAGCAGTTCTTC | CASRNAGGSYNEQFF
TRBJ2-1 | TRBV30 | TRBD2 | - | TGTGCCTGGACGGGACTAGCCCACAATGAGCAGTTCTTC | CAWTGLAHNEQFF
TRBJ2-7 | TRBV6-6 | TRBD2 | - | TGTGCCAGCAGTTACGATGCGGCGGGAGGATCCAACGAGCAGTACTTC | CASSYDAAGGSNEQYF